The text below deals with one TCR beta chain. This entry comes from a study of blood T cell repertoires in COVID-19. Study summary: From the United States, Italy and Spain came samples of acute and convalescent COVID-19.

Between the trimmed V and J ends, which lost 6 bases and 5 bases, there was a span of 17 bases. Germline V gene lookup returns CDR1 MNHEY and CDR2 SVGAGI. CDR3 length: 15 amino acids. In the authors' methods: How many nucleated cells were present was estimated from reference gene primer amplification. The method was immunoSEQ multiplex PCR; TCRdb's version includes in-frame clones alone and lacks a portion of them. From that table come the V and J calls and clone size; the DNA was used to work out D and trimming. The sample shows about 160,000 clones, about 80% of them seen only once. The sequence derives from a woman aged 40-49 years with COVID-19, enrolled during active disease. The chain employs TRBV6-5 and TRBJ1-5; the D gene is possibly TRBD1 (6 bases). Input material: peripheral blood. The CDR3 reads CASRPVWGRDQPQHF. CDR3 DNA sequence: TGTGCCAGCAGACCCGTGTGGGGGCGGGATCAGCCCCAGCATTTT.